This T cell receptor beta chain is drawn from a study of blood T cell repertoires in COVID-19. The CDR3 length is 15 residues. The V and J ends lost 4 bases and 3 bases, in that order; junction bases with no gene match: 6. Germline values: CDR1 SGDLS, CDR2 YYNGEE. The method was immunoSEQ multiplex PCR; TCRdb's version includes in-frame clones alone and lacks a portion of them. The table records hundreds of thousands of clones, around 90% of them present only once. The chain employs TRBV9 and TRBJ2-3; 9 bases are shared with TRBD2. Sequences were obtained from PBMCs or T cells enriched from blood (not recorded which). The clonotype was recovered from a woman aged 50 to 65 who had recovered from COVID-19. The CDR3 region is CASSTRTSETDTQYF. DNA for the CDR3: TGTGCCAGCAGCACCCGGACTAGCGAGACAGATACGCAGTATTTT. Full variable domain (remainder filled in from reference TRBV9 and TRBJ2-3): DSGVTQTPKHLITATGQRVTLRCSPRSGDLSVYWYQQSLDQGLQFLIQYYNGEERAKGNILERFSAQQFPDLHSELNLSSLELGDSALYFCASSTRTSETDTQYFGPGTRLTVL.